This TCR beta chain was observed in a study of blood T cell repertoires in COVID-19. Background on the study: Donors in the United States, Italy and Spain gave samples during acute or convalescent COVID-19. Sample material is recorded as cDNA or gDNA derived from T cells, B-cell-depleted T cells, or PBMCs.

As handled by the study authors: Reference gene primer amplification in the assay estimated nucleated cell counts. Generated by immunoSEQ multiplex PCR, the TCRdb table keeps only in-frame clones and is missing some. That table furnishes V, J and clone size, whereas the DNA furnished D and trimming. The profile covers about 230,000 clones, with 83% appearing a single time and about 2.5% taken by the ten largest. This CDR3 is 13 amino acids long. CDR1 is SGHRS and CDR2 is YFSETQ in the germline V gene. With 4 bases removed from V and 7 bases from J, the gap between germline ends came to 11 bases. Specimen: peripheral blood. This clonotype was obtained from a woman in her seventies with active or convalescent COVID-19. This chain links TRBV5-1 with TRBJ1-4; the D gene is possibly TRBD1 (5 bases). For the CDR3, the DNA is TGCGCCAGCAGCCTGGACAATGTTGAAAAACTGTTTTTT. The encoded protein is CASSLDNVEKLFF. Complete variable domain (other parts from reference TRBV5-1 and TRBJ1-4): KAGVTQTPRYLIKTRGQQVTLSCSPISGHRSVSWYQQTPGQGLQFLFEYFSETQRNKGNFPGRFSGRQFSNSRSEMNVSTLELGDSALYLCASSLDNVEKLFFGSGTQLSVL.